A selection of T cell receptor beta chains follows, all from one sample in a study of tumor-infiltrating lymphocytes in oesophageal squamous cell carcinoma. TCRdb analysed the PCR reads with MiXCR anew, one entry per CDR3 protein. Counted here are almost 20,000 distinct CDR3 sequences, around 38% occurring once; the ten biggest clones make up about 7%. Sequenced sample: blood. These receptors were collected from a male donor with esophageal squamous cell carcinoma. CDR3s include the opening cysteine and the closing phenylalanine or tryptophan. Fields, in order: J gene, D gene, V gene, clone size, CDR3 DNA, CDR3 protein. A D gene is named only where the DNA matches it firmly. Clone size appears in some rows only: once, few, many, or a class for an expanded clone.

J: TRBJ2-7
D: -
V: TRBV12-3/TRBV12-4
size: -
DNA: TGTGCCAGCAGTTTAAGTGTCTACGAGCAGTACTTC
CDR3: CASSLSVYEQYF

J: TRBJ1-2
D: TRBD1
V: TRBV7-3
size: medium-sized
DNA: TGTGCCAGCAGCTTAGAGGGACAGTTAAACTATGGCTACACCTTC
CDR3: CASSLEGQLNYGYTF

J: TRBJ2-3
D: -
V: TRBV19
size: many
DNA: TGTGCCAGTACAGAGGGTTGGGGAGATACGCAGTATTTT
CDR3: CASTEGWGDTQYF

J: TRBJ2-1
D: -
V: TRBV6-1
size: -
DNA: TGTGCCAGCAGACCTTACCCTAGCAGAGTGGGAGATACGCAGTTCTTC
CDR3: CASRPYPSRVGDTQFF

J: TRBJ1-4
D: -
V: TRBV6-1
size: medium-sized
DNA: TGTGCCAGCAGTGGGACCGGGGCGCGTTCTAATGAAAAACTGTTTTTT
CDR3: CASSGTGARSNEKLFF

J: TRBJ2-3
D: TRBD2
V: TRBV7-2
size: -
DNA: TGTGCCAGCAGCGCGGGACTAGCGGGGGGAAAGCCGAACACCGGGGAGCTGTACTTC
CDR3: CASSAGLAGGKPNTGELYF

J: TRBJ2-7
D: -
V: TRBV7-8
size: -
DNA: TGTGCCATCAAGGGTGCGTCTCTCTCCTACAATGAGCAGTACTTC
CDR3: CAIKGASLSYNEQYF

J: TRBJ2-5
D: -
V: TRBV20-1
size: -
DNA: TGCAGTGCTAGAGATTGGGGGGGGAGGGCAGGGGACAATGAGCAGTACTTC
CDR3: CSARDWGGRAGDNEQYF

J: TRBJ2-5
D: TRBD2
V: TRBV7-9
size: medium-sized
DNA: TGTGCCAGCAGCGCGGGAGGGCGAGAGACCCAGTACTTC
CDR3: CASSAGGRETQYF

J: TRBJ2-3
D: TRBD2
V: TRBV7-8
size: once
DNA: TGTGCCAGCAGCCTCTCCGGGGGGGGGGCGGTTATGCAGTATTTT
CDR3: CASSLSGGGAVMQYF

J: TRBJ2-3
D: -
V: TRBV7-6
size: -
DNA: TGTGCCAGCAGCCAATCTAGGGCCGAGATAGCGCAGTATTTT
CDR3: CASSQSRAEIAQYF

J: TRBJ1-2
D: -
V: TRBV3-1
size: few
DNA: TGTGCCAGCAGACAGGGAGGATTTTCAGGGTATGGCTACACCTTC
CDR3: CASRQGGFSGYGYTF

J: TRBJ1-4
D: TRBD1
V: TRBV5-1
size: few
DNA: TGCGCCAGCAGCTTGGCCAGGGGGGAAGAACTGTTTTTT
CDR3: CASSLARGEELFF

J: TRBJ2-3
D: -
V: TRBV6-1
size: medium-sized
DNA: TGTGCCAGCAGTACATCTAGCACAGATACGCAGTATTTT
CDR3: CASSTSSTDTQYF

J: TRBJ1-5
D: -
V: TRBV15
size: -
DNA: TGTGACACCAGCACACAGGAGTATCAGCCCCAGCATTTT
CDR3: CDTSTQEYQPQHF

J: TRBJ2-1
D: -
V: TRBV6-4
size: -
DNA: TGTGCCAGCAGTGACGGCGATTACAATGAGCAGTTCTTC
CDR3: CASSDGDYNEQFF

J: TRBJ2-2
D: -
V: TRBV7-3
size: medium-sized
DNA: TGTGCCAGCAGCTTATCGGGGACCGGGGAGCTGTTTTTT
CDR3: CASSLSGTGELFF

J: TRBJ2-1
D: TRBD2
V: TRBV20-1
size: -
DNA: TGCAGTGCTAGAGTAGCGGGCTCCTACAATGAGCAGTTCTTC
CDR3: CSARVAGSYNEQFF

J: TRBJ1-5
D: TRBD1
V: TRBV7-9
size: -
DNA: TGTGCCAGCAGCACAGACAGGGTCTCCCAGCCCCAGCATTTT
CDR3: CASSTDRVSQPQHF

J: TRBJ2-3
D: TRBD2
V: TRBV6-1
size: many
DNA: TGTGCCAGCACGGCGGGGGGCATGGATACGCAGTATTTT
CDR3: CASTAGGMDTQYF

J: TRBJ2-1
D: TRBD1
V: TRBV11-3
size: -
DNA: TGTGCCAGCAGCCCGCGACAGGGACAGGGATACAATGAGCAGTTCTTC
CDR3: CASSPRQGQGYNEQFF

J: TRBJ2-3
D: TRBD2
V: TRBV7-9
size: -
DNA: TGTGCCAGCAGCTTGGGAAAGTTGGGCGGGGGGCACCTCAGCACAGATACGCAGTATTTT
CDR3: CASSLGKLGGGHLSTDTQYF

J: TRBJ2-1
D: TRBD2
V: TRBV12-5
size: -
DNA: TGTGCTAGTGGTTCCGAGACTAGCGGGAGACCCAATGAGCAGTTCTTC
CDR3: CASGSETSGRPNEQFF

J: TRBJ2-2
D: -
V: TRBV6-1
size: medium-sized
DNA: TGTGCCAGCAGTTCCAGGGCCGGGGAGCTGTTTTTT
CDR3: CASSSRAGELFF

J: TRBJ1-5
D: -
V: TRBV2
size: few
DNA: TGTGCCAGCGGCGGCCAGGGGCTCCAGCCCCAGCATTTT
CDR3: CASGGQGLQPQHF

J: TRBJ1-2
D: -
V: TRBV6-6
size: medium-sized
DNA: TGTGCCAGCAGTTACCTTACCGGGGGATATAACTATGGCTACACCTTC
CDR3: CASSYLTGGYNYGYTF